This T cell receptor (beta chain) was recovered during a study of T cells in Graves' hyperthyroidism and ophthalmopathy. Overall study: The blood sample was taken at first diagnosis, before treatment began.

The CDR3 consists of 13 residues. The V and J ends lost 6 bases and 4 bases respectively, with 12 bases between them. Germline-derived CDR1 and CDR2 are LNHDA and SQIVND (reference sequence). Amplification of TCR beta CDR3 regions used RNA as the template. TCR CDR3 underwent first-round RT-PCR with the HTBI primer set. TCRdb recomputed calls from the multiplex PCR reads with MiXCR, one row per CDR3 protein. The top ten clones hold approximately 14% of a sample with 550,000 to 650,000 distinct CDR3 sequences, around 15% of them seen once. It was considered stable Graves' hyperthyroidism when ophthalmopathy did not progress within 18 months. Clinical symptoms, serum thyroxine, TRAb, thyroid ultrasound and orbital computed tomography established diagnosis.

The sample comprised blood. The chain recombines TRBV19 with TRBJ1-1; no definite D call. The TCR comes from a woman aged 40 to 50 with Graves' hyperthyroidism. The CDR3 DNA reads TGTGCCAGTAGCCGAGGGAGCCCCACTGAAGCTTTCTTT. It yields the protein CASSRGSPTEAFF.